This T cell receptor (beta chain) was recorded in a study of control samples from healthy donors and cancer patients. Produced via immunoSEQ multiplex PCR; TCRdb's table is partial and in-frame only. The sample comprises about 55,000 clones, 90% to 95% of which are singletons, and roughly 2.3% rests with the top ten. The CDR3 covers 15 residues. Germline V gene data show CDR1 as SGHTA and CDR2 as FQGNSA. The V segment lost 5 bases and the J segment 5 bases; nucleotides outside the gene matches: 3. The chain recombines TRBV7-2 with TRBJ2-1, with 13 positions matching TRBD2. The specimen sequenced was blood. The receptor comes from a man aged 25-45 years in good health. CDR3 nucleotide sequence: TGTGCCAGCAGCAGGACTAGCGGGAGTAACAATGAGCAGTTCTTC. Its translation is CASSRTSGSNNEQFF.